This T cell receptor beta chain stems from a study of cytomegalovirus exposure and HLA in healthy donors. Use of 60 Vbeta and 13 Jbeta primers characterized the PCR. The repertoire was sequenced with immunoSEQ multiplex PCR; TCRdb's copy has only in-frame clones and lacks some. Counted here are 130,000 to 150,000 clones, over 60% occurring once; the ten biggest clones make up 6.5% to 7%. Study-wide results and limits: Rare TCR sequences predominated, though certain public TCRs were found in many donors. HLA-A and HLA-B allele assignments for most subjects were reportedly predicted accurately using TCR beta sequences.

Germline V gene data show CDR1 as SGHTA and CDR2 as FQGNSA. The CDR3 totals 17 residues. V gave up 0 bases and J gave up 0 bases; unmatched junction bases: 2. With regard to this clone: As yet, its antigen is unknown.

The V call is TRBV7-2, the J call TRBJ1-3; 10 bases are a match to TRBD1. The sequence was obtained from a man in his forties in good health and CMV-seropositive. The sequenced material came from PBMCs. DNA for the CDR3: TGTGCCAGCAGCTTAGCCGGGACAGGGGTCTCTGGAAACACCATATATTTT. Encoded protein: CASSLAGTGVSGNTIYF. Looking up the rest from reference TRBV7-2 and TRBJ1-3 gives the full variable domain: GAGVSQSPSNKVTEKGKDVELRCDPISGHTALYWYRQSLGQGLEFLIYFQGNSAPDKSGLPSDRFSAERTGGSVSTLTIQRTQQEDSAVYLCASSLAGTGVSGNTIYFGEGSWLTVV.